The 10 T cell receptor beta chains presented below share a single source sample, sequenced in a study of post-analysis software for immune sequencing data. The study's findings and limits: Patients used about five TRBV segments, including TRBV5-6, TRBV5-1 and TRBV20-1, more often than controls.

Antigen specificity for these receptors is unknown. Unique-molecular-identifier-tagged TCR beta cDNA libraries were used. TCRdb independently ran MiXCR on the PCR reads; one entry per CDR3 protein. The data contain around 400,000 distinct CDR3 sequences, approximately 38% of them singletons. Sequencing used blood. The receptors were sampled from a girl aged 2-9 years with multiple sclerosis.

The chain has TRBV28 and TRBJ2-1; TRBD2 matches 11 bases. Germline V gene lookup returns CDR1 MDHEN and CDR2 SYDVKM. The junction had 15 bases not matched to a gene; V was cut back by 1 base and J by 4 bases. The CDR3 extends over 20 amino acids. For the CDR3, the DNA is TGTGCCAGCAGTTTATTAGACAGGGGATGGCTAGCGGGGGGTTACAATGAGCAGTTCTTC. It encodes CASSLLDRGWLAGGYNEQFF.

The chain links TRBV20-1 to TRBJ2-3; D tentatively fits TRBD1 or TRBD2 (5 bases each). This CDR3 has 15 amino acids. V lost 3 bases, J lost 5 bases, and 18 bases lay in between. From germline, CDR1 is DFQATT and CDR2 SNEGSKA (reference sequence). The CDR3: CSARRRDVSRDTQYF. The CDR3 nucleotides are TGCAGTGCTAGGCGCCGGGACGTTAGTCGAGATACGCAGTATTTT.

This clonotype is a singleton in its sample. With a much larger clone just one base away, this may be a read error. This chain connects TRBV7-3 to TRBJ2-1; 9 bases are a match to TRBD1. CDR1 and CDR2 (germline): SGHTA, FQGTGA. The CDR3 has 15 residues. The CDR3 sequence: CAGSLGDRVYNEQFF. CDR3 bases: TGTGCCGGCAGCTTAGGGGACAGGGTCTACAATGAGCAGTTCTTC.

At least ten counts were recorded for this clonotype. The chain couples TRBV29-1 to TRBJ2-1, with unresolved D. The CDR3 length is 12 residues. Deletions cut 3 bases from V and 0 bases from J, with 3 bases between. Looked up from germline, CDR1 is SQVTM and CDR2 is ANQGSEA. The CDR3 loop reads CSVEVSYNEQFF. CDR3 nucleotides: TGCAGCGTTGAGGTCTCCTACAATGAGCAGTTCTTC.

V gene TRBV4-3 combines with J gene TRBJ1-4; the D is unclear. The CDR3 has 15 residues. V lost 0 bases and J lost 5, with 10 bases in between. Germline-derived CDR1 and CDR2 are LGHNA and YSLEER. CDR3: CASSQDRAENEKLFF. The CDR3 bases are TGCGCCAGCAGCCAAGATAGGGCTGAAAATGAAAAACTGTTTTTT.

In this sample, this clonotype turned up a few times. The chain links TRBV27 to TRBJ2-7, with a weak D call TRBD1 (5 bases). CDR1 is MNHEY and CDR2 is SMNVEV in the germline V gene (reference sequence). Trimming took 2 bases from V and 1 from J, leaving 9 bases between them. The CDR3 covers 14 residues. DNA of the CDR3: TGTGCCAGCAGTTTAGGTAGGGGTTCCTACGAGCAGTACTTC. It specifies CASSLGRGSYEQYF.

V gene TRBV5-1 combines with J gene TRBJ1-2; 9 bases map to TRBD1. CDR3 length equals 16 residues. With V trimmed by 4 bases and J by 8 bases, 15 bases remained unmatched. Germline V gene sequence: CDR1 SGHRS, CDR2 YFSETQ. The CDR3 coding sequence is TGCGCCAGCAGCGCGACCTCCGTCGGGACAGGGTTCGGCTACACCTTC. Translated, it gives CASSATSVGTGFGYTF.

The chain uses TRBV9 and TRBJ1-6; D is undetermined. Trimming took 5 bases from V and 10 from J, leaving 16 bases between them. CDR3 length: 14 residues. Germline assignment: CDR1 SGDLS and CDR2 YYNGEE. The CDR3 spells CASSQDPVGSPLHF. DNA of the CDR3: TGTGCCAGCAGTCAAGACCCTGTGGGCTCACCCCTCCACTTT.

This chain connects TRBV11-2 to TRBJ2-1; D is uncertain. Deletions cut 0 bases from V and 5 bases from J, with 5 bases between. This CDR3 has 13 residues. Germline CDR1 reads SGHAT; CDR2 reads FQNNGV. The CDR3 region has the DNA TGTGCCAGCAGCTTAGACCAAAACAATGAGCAGTTCTTC. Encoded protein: CASSLDQNNEQFF.

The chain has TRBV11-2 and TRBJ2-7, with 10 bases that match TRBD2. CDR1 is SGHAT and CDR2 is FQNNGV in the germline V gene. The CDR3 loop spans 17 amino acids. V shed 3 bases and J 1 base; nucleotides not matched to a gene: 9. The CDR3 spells CASSFGLAGDRSYEQYF. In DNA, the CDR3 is TGTGCCAGCAGCTTTGGGCTAGCGGGAGATAGGTCCTACGAGCAGTACTTC.